This T cell receptor (beta chain) was retrieved from a study of tissue T cells after allogeneic stem cell transplantation. Indicated time point: mouse harvest day 7 after allogeneic transplant. The graft held 10^6 splenic CD5+ T cells and 10^7 T-cell-depleted bone marrow cells. The study, taken as a whole, reports: Anatomically similar tissues had similar TCR repertoires within each patient.

Note on this clone: Its specificity is unknown. The gene names given are mouse names. The DNA ends 1 residue before the CDR3 does, and the rest of the CDR3 is filled in from the germline J gene.

V lost 0 bases, J lost 1 base, and 5 bases lay in between. CDR3 size: 14 residues. The germline V gene has CDR1 SGHSA and CDR2 FRNQAP. Data came from immunoSEQ multiplex PCR; TCRdb stores just in-frame clones and leaves some out. The table has 6,500 to 9,000 clones, 40% to 55% seen once. This chain connects TRBV16 to TRBJ2-3; maybe TRBD1 (5 bases). Input material: skin. The clonotype originates from a female BALB/c mouse given C57BL/6 T cells with graft-versus-host disease after an allogeneic hematopoietic cell transplant. The CDR3 sequence is CASSLDRGAETLYF. The CDR3 DNA, read in part, is TGTGCAAGCAGCTTAGACAGGGGTGCAGAAACGCTGTAT.